Detailed here is one TCR beta chain. What this receptor recognizes is not known. Base qualities are not recorded, but no much larger clone differs from it by a single base. Receptor libraries were prepared by the immunoSEQ multiplex PCR assay. TCRdb re-hosts the immuneACCESS table, in-frame sequences only. Its copies lack some clones; in the studies checked, an unresolved V gene accounts for under half of them, and the cause for the rest is not known. In all, the sample holds under 75,000 clones, and over 75% of those were seen once. Of the sample, 0.95% to 1.5% is held by the ten largest clones. This entry is derived from a study of control samples from healthy donors and cancer patients (dated by TCRdb to about 2020). The receptor comes from a woman between 45 and 65 years old with colorectal cancer. The material sequenced was PBMCs.

The CDR3: CASSSRTALNTEAFF. The nucleotide sequence is given as TGTGCCAGCAGCTCTCGGACAGCTTTGAACACTGAAGCTTTCTTT. This chain is built from TRBV5-6 and TRBJ1-1, and the D gene may be TRBD1, 6 bases matching. The CDR3 covers 15 residues, taking in both the cysteine and the phenylalanine. Only the CDR3 portion is preserved as DNA: 45 bases, with reading frame beginning at the first base. CDR1 and CDR2 (SGHDT, YYEEEE) derive from the germline V gene. The V end loses 3 bases and the J end loses 0 bases, and a stretch of 12 bases separates them.